The present T cell receptor (beta chain) was sequenced within a study of PD-1 blockade in classical Hodgkin lymphoma. The overall study: Patients received nivolumab 3 mg/kg intravenously every 2 weeks.

Profiled with immunoSEQ multiplex PCR; TCRdb holds only in-frame clones, not every one. The data show about 97,000 clones, over 80% seen once. CDR3 length: 17 residues. Germline V gene lookup returns CDR1 SGHTA and CDR2 FQGNSA. The J segment lost 1 base and the V segment lost 2 bases, leaving 4 bases of the junction unmatched. Autologous stem cell transplantation was followed by relapse in every patient, and brentuximab vedotin exposure varied. The chain couples TRBV7-2 to TRBJ2-3, with 12 bases lining up with TRBD2. The sample was peripheral blood mononuclear cells (PBMCs), taken at baseline. The source is a human donor with classical Hodgkin lymphoma. The CDR3 DNA reads as TGTGCCAGCAGCTTACTAGCGGGAGGGCCCGGCACAGATACGCAGTATTTT. Residues: CASSLLAGGPGTDTQYF.